This T cell receptor (beta chain) originates from a study of long-term antiretroviral therapy in people with HIV. Study observations and caveats: Patients on ART gained diversity, which nonetheless stayed below transplant donor controls. Compared with controls, HIV repertoires showed narrower CDR3 length ranges.

Sequencing relied on immunoSEQ assay v3.0, run at survey level. Method: immunoSEQ multiplex PCR; TCRdb's copy keeps in-frame clones and lacks some. The sample holds around 29,000 clones; around 90% are singletons and the top ten take roughly 8.6%. Germline values: CDR1 GTSNPN, CDR2 SVGIG (reference sequence). V lost 7 bases and J lost 2, with 12 bases in between. The CDR3 totals 12 residues. Details on this clone: Its antigen is not known.

The J gene is TRBJ2-7, the V gene TRBV30; no clear D. The sample consisted of unsorted PBMCs, taken 3.2 years before starting antiretroviral therapy. This TCR was recovered from a man over 45 with HIV. DNA of the CDR3: TGTGCCTTTGGATACAGACCCTACGAGCAGTACTTC. This translates into CAFGYRPYEQYF.